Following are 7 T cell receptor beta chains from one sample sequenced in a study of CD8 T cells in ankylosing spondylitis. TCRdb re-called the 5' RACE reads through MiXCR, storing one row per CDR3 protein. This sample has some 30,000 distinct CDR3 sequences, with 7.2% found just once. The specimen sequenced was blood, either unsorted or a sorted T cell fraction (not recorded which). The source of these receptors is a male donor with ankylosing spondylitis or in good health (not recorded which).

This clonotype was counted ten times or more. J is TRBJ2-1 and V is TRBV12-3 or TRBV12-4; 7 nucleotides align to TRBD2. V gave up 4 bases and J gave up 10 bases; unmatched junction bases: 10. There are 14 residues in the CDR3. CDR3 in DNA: TGTGCCAGCAGTTCCGGACTAGGGATAGAGGAGCAGTTCTTC. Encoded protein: CASSSGLGIEEQFF.

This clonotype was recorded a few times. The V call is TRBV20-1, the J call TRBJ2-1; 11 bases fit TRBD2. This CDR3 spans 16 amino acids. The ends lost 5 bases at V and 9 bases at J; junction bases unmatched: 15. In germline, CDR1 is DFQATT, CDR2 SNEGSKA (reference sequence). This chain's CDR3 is CSAPSGSSGRFGEQFF. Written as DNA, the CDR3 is TGCAGTGCTCCCTCCGGGTCTAGCGGGAGGTTCGGTGAGCAGTTCTTC.

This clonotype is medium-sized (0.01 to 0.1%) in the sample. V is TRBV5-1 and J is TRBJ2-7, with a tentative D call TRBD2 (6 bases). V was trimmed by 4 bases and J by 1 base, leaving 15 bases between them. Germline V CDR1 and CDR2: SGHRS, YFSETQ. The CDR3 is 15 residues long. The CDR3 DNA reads TGCGCCAGCAGCGGGACTCTTGCATCGTCCTACGAGCAGTACTTC. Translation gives CASSGTLASSYEQYF.

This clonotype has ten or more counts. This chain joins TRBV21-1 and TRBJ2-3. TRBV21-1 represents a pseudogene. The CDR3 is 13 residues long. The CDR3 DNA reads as TGTGCCAGCAGCAACGCTGACACAGATACGCAGTATTTT. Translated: CASSNADTDTQYF.

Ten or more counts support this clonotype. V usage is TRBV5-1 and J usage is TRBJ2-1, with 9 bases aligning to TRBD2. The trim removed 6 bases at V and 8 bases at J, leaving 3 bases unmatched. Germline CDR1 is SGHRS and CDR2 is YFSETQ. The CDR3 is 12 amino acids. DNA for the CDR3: TGCGCCAGCAAAGGCGGGAGGGATGAGCAGTTCTTC. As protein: CASKGGRDEQFF.

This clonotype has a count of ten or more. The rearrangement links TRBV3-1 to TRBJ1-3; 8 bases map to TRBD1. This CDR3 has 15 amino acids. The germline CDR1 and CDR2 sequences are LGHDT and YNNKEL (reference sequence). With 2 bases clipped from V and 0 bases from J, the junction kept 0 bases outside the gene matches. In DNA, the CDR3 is TGTGCCAGCAGCCAAACAGGGGGCTCTGGAAACACCATATATTTT. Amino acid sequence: CASSQTGGSGNTIYF.

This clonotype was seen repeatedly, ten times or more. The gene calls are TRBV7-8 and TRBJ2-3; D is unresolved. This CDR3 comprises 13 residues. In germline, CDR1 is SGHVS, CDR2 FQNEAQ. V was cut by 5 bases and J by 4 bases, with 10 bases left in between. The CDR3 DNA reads TGTGCCAGCAGCCCTCCTAGTCCAGATACGCAGTATTTT. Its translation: CASSPPSPDTQYF.